This T cell receptor (beta chain) is drawn from a study of Ad26.COV2.S vaccination and SARS-CoV-2 variants. Study-level results: The TCR breadth and depth analyses may have understated or missed part of the total T cell responses.

The treatment was: about 20 received Ad26.COV2.S at low or high dose, single or two shots; five or six received placebo; per-sample allocation not given. On day 63 after the first injection, vaccine and placebo recipients gave samples. Assay: immunoSEQ multiplex PCR; the TCRdb copy retains only in-frame clones and omits some. In the table there are about 250,000 clones, about 83% of which are singletons. On this clone itself: Its matching antigen is unknown.

V was clipped by 5 bases and J by 0 bases, with 14 bases between them. CDR1 is SQVTM, CDR2 ANQGSEA, per germline. This CDR3 comprises 15 residues. This chain uses TRBV29-1 with TRBJ1-3; possible D gene TRBD1, 6 bases. Sequenced here: peripheral blood, sampled in a trial of Ad26.COV2.S vaccine versus placebo. This TCR was sampled from a person aged 18-60 years who received the Ad26.COV2.S COVID-19 vaccine or a placebo. The CDR3 coding sequence is TGCAGCGTTACCGGGACACTGAACTCTGGAAACACCATATATTTT. Its translation: CSVTGTLNSGNTIYF.